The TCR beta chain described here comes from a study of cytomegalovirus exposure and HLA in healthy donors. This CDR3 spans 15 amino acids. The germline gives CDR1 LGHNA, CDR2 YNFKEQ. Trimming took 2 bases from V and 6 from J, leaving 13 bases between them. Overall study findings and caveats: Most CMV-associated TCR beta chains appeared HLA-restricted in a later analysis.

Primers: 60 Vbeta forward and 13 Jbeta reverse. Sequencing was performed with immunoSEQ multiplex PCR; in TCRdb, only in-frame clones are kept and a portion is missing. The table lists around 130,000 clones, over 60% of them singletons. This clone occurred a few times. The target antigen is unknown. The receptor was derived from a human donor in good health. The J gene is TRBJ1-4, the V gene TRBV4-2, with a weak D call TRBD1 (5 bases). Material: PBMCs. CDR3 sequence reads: CASSQPTDSDEKLFF. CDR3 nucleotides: TGTGCCAGCAGCCAACCGACAGACTCTGATGAAAAACTGTTTTTT.